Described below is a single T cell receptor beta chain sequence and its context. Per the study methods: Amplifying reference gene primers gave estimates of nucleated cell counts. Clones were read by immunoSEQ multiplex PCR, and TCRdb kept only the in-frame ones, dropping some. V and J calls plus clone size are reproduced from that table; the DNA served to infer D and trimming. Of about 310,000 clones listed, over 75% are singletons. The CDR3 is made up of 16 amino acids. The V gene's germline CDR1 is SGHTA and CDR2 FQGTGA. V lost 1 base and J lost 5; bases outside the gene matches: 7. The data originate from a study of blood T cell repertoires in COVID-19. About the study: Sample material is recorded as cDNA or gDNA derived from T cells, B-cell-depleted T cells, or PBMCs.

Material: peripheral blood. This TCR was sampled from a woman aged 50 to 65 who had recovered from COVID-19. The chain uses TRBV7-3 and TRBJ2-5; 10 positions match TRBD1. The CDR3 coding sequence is TGTGCCAGCAGCTTAATGGGGACAGGGGTCCGGGAGACCCAGTACTTC. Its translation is CASSLMGTGVRETQYF.